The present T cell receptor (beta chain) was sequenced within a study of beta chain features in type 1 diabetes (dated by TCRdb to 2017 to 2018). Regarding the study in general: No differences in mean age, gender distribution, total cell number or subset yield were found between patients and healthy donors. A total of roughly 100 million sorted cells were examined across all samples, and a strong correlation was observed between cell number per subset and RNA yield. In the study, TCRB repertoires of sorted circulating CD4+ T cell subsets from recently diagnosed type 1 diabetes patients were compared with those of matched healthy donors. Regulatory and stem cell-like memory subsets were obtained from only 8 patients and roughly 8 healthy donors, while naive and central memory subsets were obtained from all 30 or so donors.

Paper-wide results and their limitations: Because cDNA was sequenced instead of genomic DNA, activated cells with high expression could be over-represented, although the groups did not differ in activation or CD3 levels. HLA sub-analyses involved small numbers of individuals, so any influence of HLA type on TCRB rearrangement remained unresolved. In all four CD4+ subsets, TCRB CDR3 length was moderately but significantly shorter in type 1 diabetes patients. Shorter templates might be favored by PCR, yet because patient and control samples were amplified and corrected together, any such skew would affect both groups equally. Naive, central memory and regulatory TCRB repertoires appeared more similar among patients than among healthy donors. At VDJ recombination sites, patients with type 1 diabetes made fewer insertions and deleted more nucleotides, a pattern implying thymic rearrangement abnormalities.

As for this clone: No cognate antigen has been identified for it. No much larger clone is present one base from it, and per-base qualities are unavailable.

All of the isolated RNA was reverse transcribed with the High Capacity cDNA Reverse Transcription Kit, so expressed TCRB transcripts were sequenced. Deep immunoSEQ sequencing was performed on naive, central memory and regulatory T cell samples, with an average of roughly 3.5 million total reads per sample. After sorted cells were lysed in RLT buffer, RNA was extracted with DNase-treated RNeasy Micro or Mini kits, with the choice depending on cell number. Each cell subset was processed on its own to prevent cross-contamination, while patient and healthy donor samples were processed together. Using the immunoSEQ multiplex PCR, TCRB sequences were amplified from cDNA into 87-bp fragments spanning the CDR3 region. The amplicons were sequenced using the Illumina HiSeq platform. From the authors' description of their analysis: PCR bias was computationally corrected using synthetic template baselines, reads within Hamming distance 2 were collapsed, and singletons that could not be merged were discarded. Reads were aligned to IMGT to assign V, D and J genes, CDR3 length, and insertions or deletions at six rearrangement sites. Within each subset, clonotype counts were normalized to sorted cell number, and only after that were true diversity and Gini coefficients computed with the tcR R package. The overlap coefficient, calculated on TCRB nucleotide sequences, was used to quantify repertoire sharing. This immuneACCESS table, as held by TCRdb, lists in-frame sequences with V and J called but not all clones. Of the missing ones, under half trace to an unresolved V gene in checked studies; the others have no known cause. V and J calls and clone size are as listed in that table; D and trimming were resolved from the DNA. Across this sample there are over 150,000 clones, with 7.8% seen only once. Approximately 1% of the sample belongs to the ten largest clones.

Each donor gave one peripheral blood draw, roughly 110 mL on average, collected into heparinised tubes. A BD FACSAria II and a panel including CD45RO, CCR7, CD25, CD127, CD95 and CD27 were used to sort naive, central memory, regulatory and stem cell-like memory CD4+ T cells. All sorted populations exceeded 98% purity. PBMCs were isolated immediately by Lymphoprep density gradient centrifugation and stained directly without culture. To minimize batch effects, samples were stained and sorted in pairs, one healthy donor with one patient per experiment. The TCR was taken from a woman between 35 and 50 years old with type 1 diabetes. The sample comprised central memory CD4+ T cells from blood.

Here the CDR3 is given as CAVLKSGRGGRTSYNEQFF. The DNA reads as follows: TGTGCCGTCCTCAAGTCGGGTAGGGGCGGGAGAACCTCCTACAATGAGCAGTTCTTC. The chain couples TRBV27 to TRBJ2-1; a stretch of 7 junction bases matches TRBD2. The germline V gene (reference sequence) yields MNHEY for CDR1 and SMNVEV for CDR2. From the cysteine through the phenylalanine, the CDR3 covers 19 amino acids. The entry retains the CDR3 DNA only, 57 bases that are in frame from base 1. V ends up 11 bases short and J 0 bases short, with an unmatched junction base count of 22.